The sample holds a few counts of the clone carrying this T cell receptor beta chain. TCRdb reprocessed the 5' RACE reads via MiXCR and lists one record per CDR3 protein. The sample holds 45,000 to 60,000 distinct CDR3 sequences, 6.6% seen once. The record originates from a study of T cells after yellow fever vaccination. V was pared by 7 bases and J by 7 bases, with 10 bases between. Germline CDR1 and CDR2: ENHRY and SYGVKD. The CDR3 has 11 residues. This TCR was recovered from a man between 18 and 29 years old who received the YFV17D yellow fever vaccine. The chain employs TRBV10-3 and TRBJ1-2; D is unresolved. This material consisted of CD8+ T cells not binding an NS4B(214-222) dextramer, sorted from PBMCs, taken roughly 47 days after the first yellow fever vaccination. CDR3 region: CAINSYLGYTF. CDR3 nucleotides: TGTGCCATCAACTCCTACCTTGGCTACACCTTC.